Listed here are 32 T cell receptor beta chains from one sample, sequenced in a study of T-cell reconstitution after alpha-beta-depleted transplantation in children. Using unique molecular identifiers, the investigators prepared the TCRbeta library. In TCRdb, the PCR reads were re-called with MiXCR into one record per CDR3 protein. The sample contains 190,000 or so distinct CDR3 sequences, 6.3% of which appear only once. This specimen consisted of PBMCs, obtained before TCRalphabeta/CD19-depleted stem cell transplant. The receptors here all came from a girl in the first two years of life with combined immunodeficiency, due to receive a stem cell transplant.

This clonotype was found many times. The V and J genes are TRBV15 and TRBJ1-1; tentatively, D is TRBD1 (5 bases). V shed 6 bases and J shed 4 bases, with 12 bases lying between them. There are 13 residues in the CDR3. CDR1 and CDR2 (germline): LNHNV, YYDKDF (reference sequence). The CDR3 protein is CATRTLGVTEAFF. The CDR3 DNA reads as TGTGCCACCAGGACACTGGGGGTCACTGAAGCTTTCTTT.

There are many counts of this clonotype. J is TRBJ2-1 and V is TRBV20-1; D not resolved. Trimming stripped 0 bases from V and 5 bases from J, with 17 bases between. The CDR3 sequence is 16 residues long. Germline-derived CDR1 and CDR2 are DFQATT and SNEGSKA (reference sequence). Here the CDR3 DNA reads TGCAGTGCTAGAGATCGAAAGGGCTTTCGTGACAATGAGCAGTTCTTC. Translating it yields CSARDRKGFRDNEQFF.

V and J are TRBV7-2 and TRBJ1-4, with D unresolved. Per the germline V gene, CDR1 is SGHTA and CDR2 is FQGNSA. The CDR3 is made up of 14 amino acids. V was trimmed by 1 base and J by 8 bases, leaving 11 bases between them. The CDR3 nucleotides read TGTGCCAGCAGCTTAGAGTGGTCGGACGAAAAACTGTTTTTT. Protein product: CASSLEWSDEKLFF.

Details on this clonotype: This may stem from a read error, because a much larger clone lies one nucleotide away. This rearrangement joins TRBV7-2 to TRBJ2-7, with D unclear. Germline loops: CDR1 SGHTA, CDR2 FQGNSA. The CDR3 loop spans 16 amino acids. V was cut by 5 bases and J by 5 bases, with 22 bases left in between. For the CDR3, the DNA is TGTGCCAGCAGCGTTAGTAATGGGGTTCCTTCCAACGAGCAGTACTTC. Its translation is CASSVSNGVPSNEQYF.

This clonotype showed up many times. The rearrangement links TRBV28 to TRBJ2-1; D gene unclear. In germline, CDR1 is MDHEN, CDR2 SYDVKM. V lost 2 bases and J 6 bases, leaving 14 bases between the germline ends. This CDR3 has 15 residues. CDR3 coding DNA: TGTGCCAGCAGTTTAGGAACCTCCGTGGGCAATGAGCAGTTCTTC. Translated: CASSLGTSVGNEQFF.

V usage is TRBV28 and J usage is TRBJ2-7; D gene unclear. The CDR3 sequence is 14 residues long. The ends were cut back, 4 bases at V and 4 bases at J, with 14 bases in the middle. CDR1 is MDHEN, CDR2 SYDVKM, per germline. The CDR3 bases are TGTGCCAGCAGTTCCCTACTCAGTGAATACGAGCAGTACTTC. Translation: CASSSLLSEYEQYF. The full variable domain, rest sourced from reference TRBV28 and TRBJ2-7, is DVKVTQSSRYLVKRTGEKVFLECVQDMDHENMFWYRQDPGLGLRLIYFSYDVKMKEKGDIPEGYSVSREKKERFSLILESASTNQTSMYLCASSSLLSEYEQYFGPGTRLTVT.

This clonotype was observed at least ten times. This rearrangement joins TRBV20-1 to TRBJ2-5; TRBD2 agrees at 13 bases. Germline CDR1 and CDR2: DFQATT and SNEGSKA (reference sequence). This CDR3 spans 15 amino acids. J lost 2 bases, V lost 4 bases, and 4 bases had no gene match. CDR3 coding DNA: TGCAGTGCTAACTCGGGACTAGCGGGACAAGAGACCCAGTACTTC. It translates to CSANSGLAGQETQYF.

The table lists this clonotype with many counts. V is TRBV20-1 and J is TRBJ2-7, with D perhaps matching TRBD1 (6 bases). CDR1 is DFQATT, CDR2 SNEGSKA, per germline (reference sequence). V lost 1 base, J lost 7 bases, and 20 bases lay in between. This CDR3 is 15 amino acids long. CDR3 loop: CSARVNQGPWGEQYF. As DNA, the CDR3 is TGCAGTGCTAGAGTGAATCAGGGGCCCTGGGGAGAGCAGTACTTC.

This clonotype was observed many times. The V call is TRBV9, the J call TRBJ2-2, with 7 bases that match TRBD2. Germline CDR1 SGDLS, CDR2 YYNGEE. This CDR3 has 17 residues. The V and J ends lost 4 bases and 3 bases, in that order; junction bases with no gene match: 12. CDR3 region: CASSTPEEGGDTGELFF. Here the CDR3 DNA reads TGTGCCAGCAGCACCCCAGAGGAGGGAGGGGACACCGGGGAGCTGTTTTTT.

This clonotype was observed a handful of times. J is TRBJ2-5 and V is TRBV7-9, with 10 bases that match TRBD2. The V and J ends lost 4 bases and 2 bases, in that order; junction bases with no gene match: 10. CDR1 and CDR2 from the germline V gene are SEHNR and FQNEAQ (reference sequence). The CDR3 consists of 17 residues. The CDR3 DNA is TGTGCCAGCAGCTCAGTGAGGCTAGCGGGGGTGCAAGAGACCCAGTACTTC. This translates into CASSSVRLAGVQETQYF.

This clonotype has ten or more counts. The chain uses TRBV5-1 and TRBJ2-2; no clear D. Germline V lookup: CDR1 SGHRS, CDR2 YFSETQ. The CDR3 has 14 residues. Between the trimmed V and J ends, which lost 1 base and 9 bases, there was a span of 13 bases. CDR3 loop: CASSLSGARRELFF. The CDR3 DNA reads TGCGCCAGCAGCTTGTCTGGAGCTAGAAGGGAGCTGTTTTTT.

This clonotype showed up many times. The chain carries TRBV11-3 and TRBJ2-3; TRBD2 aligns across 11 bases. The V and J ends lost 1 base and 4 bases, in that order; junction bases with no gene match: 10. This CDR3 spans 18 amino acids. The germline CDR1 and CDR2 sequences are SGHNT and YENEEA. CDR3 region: CASSLVYGSGRAPDTQYF. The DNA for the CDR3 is TGTGCCAGCAGCTTAGTCTATGGTAGCGGGAGGGCCCCAGATACGCAGTATTTT.

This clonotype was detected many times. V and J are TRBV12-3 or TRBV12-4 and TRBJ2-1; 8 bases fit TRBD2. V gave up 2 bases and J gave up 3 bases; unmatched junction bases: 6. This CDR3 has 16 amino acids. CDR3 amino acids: CASSLWDSGVYNEQFF. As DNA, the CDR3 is TGTGCCAGCAGTTTATGGGATAGCGGGGTCTACAATGAGCAGTTCTTC.

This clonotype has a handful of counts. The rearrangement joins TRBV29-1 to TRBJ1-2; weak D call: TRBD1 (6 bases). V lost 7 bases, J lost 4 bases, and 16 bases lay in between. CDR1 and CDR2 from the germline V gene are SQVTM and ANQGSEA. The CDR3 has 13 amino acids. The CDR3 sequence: CSATLGGLYGYTF. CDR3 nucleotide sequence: TGCAGCGCCACTTTGGGGGGGCTCTATGGCTACACCTTC.

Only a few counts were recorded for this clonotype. The CDR3 DNA is TGTGCCAGCAGCCCGGGGGGGGTCCGCTCCTACAATGAGCAGTTCTTC. Translating it yields CASSPGGVRSYNEQFF. The chain couples TRBV7-9 to TRBJ2-1; 8 bases fit TRBD2. Germline V gene sequence: CDR1 SEHNR, CDR2 FQNEAQ (reference sequence). Trimming at V came to 5 bases and at J to 0 bases, leaving 6 bases not matched to a gene. The CDR3 contains 16 residues. Combining the CDR3 with reference TRBV7-9 and TRBJ2-1 gives the whole variable domain DTGVSQNPRHKITKRGQNVTFRCDPISEHNRLYWYRQTLGQGPEFLTYFQNEAQLEKSRLLSDRFSAERPKGSFSTLEIQRTEQGDSAMYLCASSPGGVRSYNEQFFGPGTRLTVL.

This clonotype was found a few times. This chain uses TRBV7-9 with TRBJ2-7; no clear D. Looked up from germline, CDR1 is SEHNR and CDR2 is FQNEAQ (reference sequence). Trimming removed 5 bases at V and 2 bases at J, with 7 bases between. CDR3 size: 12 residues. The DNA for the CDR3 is TGTGCCAGCAGCCCAAACCCCTACGAGCAGTACTTC. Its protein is CASSPNPYEQYF. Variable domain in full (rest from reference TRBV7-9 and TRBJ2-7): DTGVSQNPRHKITKRGQNVTFRCDPISEHNRLYWYRQTLGQGPEFLTYFQNEAQLEKSRLLSDRFSAERPKGSFSTLEIQRTEQGDSAMYLCASSPNPYEQYFGPGTRLTVT.

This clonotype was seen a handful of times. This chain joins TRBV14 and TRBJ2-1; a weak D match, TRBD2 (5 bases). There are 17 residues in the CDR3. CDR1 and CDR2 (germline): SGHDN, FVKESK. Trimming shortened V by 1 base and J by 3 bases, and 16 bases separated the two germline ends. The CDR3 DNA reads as TGTGCCAGCAGCCAAGCCCCTTTTGAGGGTCGCTACAATGAGCAGTTCTTC. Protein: CASSQAPFEGRYNEQFF.

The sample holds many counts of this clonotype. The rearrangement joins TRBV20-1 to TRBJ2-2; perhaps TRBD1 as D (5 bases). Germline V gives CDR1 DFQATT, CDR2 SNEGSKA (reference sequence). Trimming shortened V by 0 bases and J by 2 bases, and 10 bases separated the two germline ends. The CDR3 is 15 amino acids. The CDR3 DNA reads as TGCAGTGCTAGAGATATCAGGGCAAACACCGGGGAGCTGTTTTTT. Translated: CSARDIRANTGELFF.

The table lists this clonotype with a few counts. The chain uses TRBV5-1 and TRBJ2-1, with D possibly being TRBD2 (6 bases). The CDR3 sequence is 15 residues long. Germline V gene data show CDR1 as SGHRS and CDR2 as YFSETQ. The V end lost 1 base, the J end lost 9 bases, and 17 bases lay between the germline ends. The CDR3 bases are TGCGCCAGCAGCTTGATAGTTAGCCGAGCGGGTGAGCAGTTCTTC. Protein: CASSLIVSRAGEQFF.

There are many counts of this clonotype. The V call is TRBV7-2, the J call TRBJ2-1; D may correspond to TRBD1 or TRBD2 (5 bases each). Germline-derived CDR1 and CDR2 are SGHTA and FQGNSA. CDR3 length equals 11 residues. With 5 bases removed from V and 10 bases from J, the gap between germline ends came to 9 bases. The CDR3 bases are TGTGCCAGCAGCCGGGACCTCGAGCAGTTCTTC. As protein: CASSRDLEQFF.

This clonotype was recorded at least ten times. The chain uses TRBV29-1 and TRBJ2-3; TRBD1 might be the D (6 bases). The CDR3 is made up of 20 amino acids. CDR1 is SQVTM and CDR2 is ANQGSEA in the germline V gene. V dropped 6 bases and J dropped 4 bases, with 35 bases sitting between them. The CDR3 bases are TGCAGCGTCGATAAACTAAGGACAGCTACTGGAAGCGATTCGCCAGATACGCAGTATTTT. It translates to CSVDKLRTATGSDSPDTQYF.

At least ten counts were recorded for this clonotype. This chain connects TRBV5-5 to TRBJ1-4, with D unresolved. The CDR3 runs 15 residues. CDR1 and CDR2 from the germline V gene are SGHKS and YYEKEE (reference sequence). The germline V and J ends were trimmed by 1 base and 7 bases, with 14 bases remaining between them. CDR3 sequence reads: CASSLSGGLSEKLFF. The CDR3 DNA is TGTGCCAGCAGCTTGTCTGGAGGGTTGAGTGAAAAACTGTTTTTT.

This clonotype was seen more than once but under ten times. CDR3: CASSPFRFNQPQHF. The CDR3 bases are TGTGCCAGCAGTCCGTTCAGATTTAATCAGCCCCAGCATTTT. The chain links TRBV6-1 to TRBJ1-5; D remains unclear. The V and J ends lost 5 bases and 4 bases respectively, with 12 bases between them. Germline CDR1 reads MNHNS; CDR2 reads SASEGT. This CDR3 comprises 14 residues.

The CDR3 DNA follows: TGTGCCATGAGCTCGGGACTCGGCTGGGAGACCCAGTACTTC. Protein sequence: CAMSSGLGWETQYF. This chain joins TRBV4-2 and TRBJ2-5; possibly TRBD2 for D (6 bases). The ends were cut back, 10 bases at V and 5 bases at J, with 20 bases in the middle. Germline V lookup: CDR1 LGHNA, CDR2 YNFKEQ. The CDR3 is 14 residues long.

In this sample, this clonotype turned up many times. The CDR3 DNA reads as TGTGCCAGCAGCCAGCAGGGGGCGGGTGAGCAGTTCTTC. Encoded protein: CASSQQGAGEQFF. The chain combines TRBV3-1 with TRBJ2-1; 8 bases fit TRBD1. The CDR3 loop spans 13 amino acids. V shed 3 bases, J shed 9 bases, and the junction held 4 bases outside the gene matches. The V gene's germline CDR1 is LGHDT and CDR2 YNNKEL (reference sequence).

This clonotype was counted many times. CDR3 DNA: TGCAGTGCTAGAGATCCTATCCGGACTGAAGCTTTCTTT. Amino acids: CSARDPIRTEAFF. This chain connects TRBV20-1 to TRBJ1-1; D unresolved. The V and J ends lost 0 bases and 5 bases respectively, with 10 bases between them. Per the germline V gene, CDR1 is DFQATT and CDR2 is SNEGSKA (reference sequence). The CDR3 length is 13 residues.

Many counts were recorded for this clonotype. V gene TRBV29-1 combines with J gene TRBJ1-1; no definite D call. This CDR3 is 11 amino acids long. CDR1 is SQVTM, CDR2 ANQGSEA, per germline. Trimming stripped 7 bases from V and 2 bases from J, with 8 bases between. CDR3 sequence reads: CSASGNTEAFF. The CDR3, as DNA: TGCAGCGCTTCAGGAAACACTGAAGCTTTCTTT. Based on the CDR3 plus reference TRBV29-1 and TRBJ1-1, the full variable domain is SAVISQKPSRDICQRGTSLTIQCQVDSQVTMMFWYRQQPGQSLTLIATANQGSEATYESGFVIDKFPISRPNLTFSTLTVSNMSPEDSSIYLCSASGNTEAFFGQGTRLTVV.

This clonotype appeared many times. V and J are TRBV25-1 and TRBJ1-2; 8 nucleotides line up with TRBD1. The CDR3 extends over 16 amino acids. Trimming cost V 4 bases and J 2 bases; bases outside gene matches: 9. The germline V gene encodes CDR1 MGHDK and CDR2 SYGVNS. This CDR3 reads CASSGYQGAQNYGYTF. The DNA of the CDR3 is TGTGCCAGCAGTGGATATCAGGGGGCTCAAAACTATGGCTACACCTTC.

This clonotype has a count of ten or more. The CDR3 DNA sequence: TGCGCCAGCAGCTTAGCCTACGGACCTGGAAATGAGCAGTTCTTC. It encodes CASSLAYGPGNEQFF. V and J are TRBV5-1 and TRBJ2-1; D unresolved. Germline V gene lookup returns CDR1 SGHRS and CDR2 YFSETQ. Trimming took off 2 bases at V and 7 bases at J, with 16 bases between the two ends. The CDR3 extends over 15 amino acids.

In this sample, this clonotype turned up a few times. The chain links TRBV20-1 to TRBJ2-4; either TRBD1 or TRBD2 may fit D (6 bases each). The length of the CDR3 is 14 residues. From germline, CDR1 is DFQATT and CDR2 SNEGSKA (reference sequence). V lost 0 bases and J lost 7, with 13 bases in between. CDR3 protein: CSARDLGGRNIQYF. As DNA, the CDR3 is TGCAGTGCTAGAGACCTCGGGGGCAGGAACATTCAGTACTTC.

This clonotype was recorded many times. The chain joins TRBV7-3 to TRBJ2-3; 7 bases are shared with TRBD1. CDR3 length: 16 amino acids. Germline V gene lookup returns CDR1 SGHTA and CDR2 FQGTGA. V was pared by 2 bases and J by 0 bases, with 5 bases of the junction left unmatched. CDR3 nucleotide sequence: TGTGCCAGCAGCTTACGGGGACAGCCCAGCACAGATACGCAGTATTTT. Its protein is CASSLRGQPSTDTQYF.

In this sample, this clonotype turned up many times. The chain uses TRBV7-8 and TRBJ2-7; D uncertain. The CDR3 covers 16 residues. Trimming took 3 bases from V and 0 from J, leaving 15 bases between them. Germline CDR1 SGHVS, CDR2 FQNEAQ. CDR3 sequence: CASSFSLAGDSYEQYF. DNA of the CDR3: TGTGCCAGCAGCTTTAGCTTAGCAGGAGACTCCTACGAGCAGTACTTC. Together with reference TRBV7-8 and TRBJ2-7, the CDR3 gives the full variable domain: GAGVSQSPRYKVAKRGQDVALRCDPISGHVSLFWYQQALGQGPEFLTYFQNEAQLDKSGLPSDRFFAERPEGSVSTLKIQRTQQEDSAVYLCASSFSLAGDSYEQYFGPGTRLTVT.